Presented here are 28 T cell receptor beta chains from one specimen sequenced in a study of shared clonotypes between healthy human individuals. TCRdb's copy holds only in-frame clones and misses some; the assay was immunoSEQ multiplex PCR. The data contain about 580,000 clones, 95% to 98% of them singletons. In the naive CD8 group, cells lacked CD45RO and were positively selected for CCR7, so terminally differentiated effector memory CD45RA+ cells were left out. What was sequenced was naive CD8+ T cells sorted from blood. These receptors originate from a man aged 25-40 years in good health.

The chain is built from TRBV2 and TRBJ2-3; 11 bases align to TRBD2. V lost 10 bases to trimming and J lost 2 bases; unmatched junction nucleotides: 5. The CDR3 is made up of 14 amino acids. The germline gives CDR1 SNHLY, CDR2 FYNNEI. CDR3 sequence: CANTSGRTTDTQYF. The CDR3 DNA reads as TGTGCCAATACTAGCGGGAGAACCACAGATACGCAGTATTTT.

CDR3 sequence (DNA): TGTGCCAGCAGTTACTCTAGCTTGGAGACCCAGTACTTC. Its protein product is CASSYSSLETQYF. The chain carries TRBV6-5 and TRBJ2-5, with unresolved D. CDR1 is MNHEY and CDR2 is SVGAGI in the germline V gene. This CDR3 is 13 amino acids long. Trimming left V 0 bases short and J 5 bases short, with 7 bases between.

This chain links TRBV15 with TRBJ1-5; TRBD1 is a possible D gene (6 bases). With 4 bases removed from V and 0 bases from J, the gap between germline ends came to 10 bases. The V gene's germline CDR1 is LNHNV and CDR2 YYDKDF (reference sequence). The CDR3 spans 15 residues. The CDR3 region has the DNA TGTGCCACCAGCACAGGACAGTATAGCAATCAGCCCCAGCATTTT. Protein sequence: CATSTGQYSNQPQHF.

This clone has a single count. V usage is TRBV6-5 and J usage is TRBJ1-1, with 8 bases aligning to TRBD1. The CDR3 runs 14 residues. Germline lookup yields CDR1 MNHEY and CDR2 SVGAGI. J lost 4 bases, V lost 6 bases, and 7 bases had no gene match. The CDR3 loop reads CASSMQGAVTEAFF. CDR3 sequence (DNA): TGTGCCAGCAGCATGCAGGGGGCGGTCACTGAAGCTTTCTTT.

This chain uses TRBV7-9 with TRBJ2-7; 10 nucleotides align to TRBD2. J lost 3 bases, V lost 4 bases, and 18 bases had no gene match. Germline V gives CDR1 SEHNR, CDR2 FQNEAQ (reference sequence). CDR3 length equals 19 residues. The CDR3 nucleotides are TGTGCCAGCAGCTATTTCCCCCCCCCTAGCGGGAGCCTGGTCTACGAGCAGTACTTC. Protein: CASSYFPPPSGSLVYEQYF.

V and J are TRBV6-4 and TRBJ2-5; D is unclear. V lost 8 bases, J lost 1 base, and 11 bases lay in between. Germline V gene data show CDR1 as MRHNA and CDR2 as SNTAGT. CDR3 length: 13 amino acids. CDR3 DNA sequence: TGTGCCAGCCTCCCTCGAACCCAAGAGACCCAGTACTTC. It encodes CASLPRTQETQYF.

The V call is TRBV18, the J call TRBJ2-1; D may be TRBD2 (5 bases). CDR3 length equals 15 residues. V lost 3 bases and J 6 bases, leaving 15 bases between the germline ends. Germline V gene sequence: CDR1 KGHSH, CDR2 LQKENI. CDR3: CASSPPWWEFNEQFF. The CDR3 DNA reads as TGTGCCAGCTCACCCCCTTGGTGGGAGTTCAATGAGCAGTTCTTC. Using reference TRBV18 and TRBJ2-1 for the parts outside the CDR3, the full variable domain is NAGVMQNPRHLVRRRGQEARLRCSPMKGHSHVYWYRQLPEEGLKFMVYLQKENIIDESGMPKERFSAEFPKEGPSILRIQQVVRGDSAAYFCASSPPWWEFNEQFFGPGTRLTVL.

The V call is TRBV5-6, the J call TRBJ2-7; weak D call: TRBD1 (5 bases). CDR3 length: 19 amino acids. Trimming cost V 1 base and J 0 bases, with 23 bases left between them. CDR1 and CDR2 from the germline V gene are SGHDT and YYEEEE. The CDR3 region has the DNA TGTGCCAGCAGCTTGTCCCTCTTCTTGGGCAGGGTGGACTCCTACGAGCAGTACTTC. Encoded protein: CASSLSLFLGRVDSYEQYF.

The rearrangement uses TRBV27 and TRBJ2-4, with 7 bases that match TRBD1. Germline V CDR1 and CDR2: MNHEY, SMNVEV (reference sequence). This CDR3 region has 16 residues. The ends lost 5 bases at V and 2 bases at J; junction bases unmatched: 9. The CDR3 loop is CASSTLQTGSKNIQYF. DNA of the CDR3: TGTGCCAGCAGTACCCTACAGACAGGGTCCAAAAACATTCAGTACTTC.

The V call is TRBV7-9, the J call TRBJ2-5; possible D gene TRBD2, 5 bases. In germline, CDR1 is SEHNR, CDR2 FQNEAQ (reference sequence). V was trimmed by 6 bases and J by 5 bases, leaving 25 bases between them. The CDR3 runs 17 residues. The CDR3 region is CASSSRDLGKVTETQYF. The CDR3 nucleotides are TGTGCCAGCAGTTCGAGGGATCTGGGGAAGGTCACGGAGACCCAGTACTTC.

The rearrangement joins TRBV5-6 to TRBJ2-7, with D unresolved. V dropped 0 bases and J dropped 2 bases, with 9 bases sitting between them. Germline CDR1 and CDR2: SGHDT and YYEEEE. The CDR3 has 14 residues. The CDR3, as DNA: TGTGCCAGCAGCTTGGGTATAGAACCCTACGAGCAGTACTTC. Its translation: CASSLGIEPYEQYF.

The chain couples TRBV15 to TRBJ2-7, with no clear D. Trimming shortened V by 2 bases and J by 3 bases, and 11 bases separated the two germline ends. The germline V gene has CDR1 LNHNV and CDR2 YYDKDF (reference sequence). CDR3 length: 14 amino acids. The CDR3 loop is CATSRPGGIYEQYF. In DNA form, the CDR3 reads TGTGCCACCAGCAGACCCGGCGGAATCTACGAGCAGTACTTC.

The gene calls are TRBV27 and TRBJ2-1, with a weak D call TRBD1 (5 bases). CDR3 length: 14 residues. With 7 bases removed from V and 4 bases from J, the gap between germline ends came to 14 bases. CDR1 and CDR2 (germline): MNHEY, SMNVEV (reference sequence). CDR3 sequence reads: CASKIIDSYNEQFF. CDR3 sequence (DNA): TGTGCCAGCAAAATCATAGACAGTTACAATGAGCAGTTCTTC.

The rearrangement uses TRBV29-1 and TRBJ1-1, with a possible D match to TRBD1 (5 bases). Germline-derived CDR1 and CDR2 are SQVTM and ANQGSEA. Trimming shortened V by 8 bases and J by 4 bases, and 11 bases separated the two germline ends. The CDR3 consists of 11 residues. The CDR3 bases are TGCAGCACCCAAGGGGCCACTGAAGCTTTCTTT. It specifies CSTQGATEAFF. Based on the CDR3 plus reference TRBV29-1 and TRBJ1-1, the full variable domain is SAVISQKPSRDICQRGTSLTIQCQVDSQVTMMFWYRQQPGQSLTLIATANQGSEATYESGFVIDKFPISRPNLTFSTLTVSNMSPEDSSIYLCSTQGATEAFFGQGTRLTVV.

The rearrangement uses TRBV13 and TRBJ2-6; the D gene is possibly TRBD2 (5 bases). From germline, CDR1 is PRHDT and CDR2 FYEKMQ (reference sequence). The CDR3 totals 17 residues. Trimming removed 4 bases from V and 3 bases from J, with 16 bases in between. CDR3 loop: CASSSPVRALGANVLTF. The CDR3 DNA reads as TGTGCCAGCAGCTCGCCTGTGAGGGCCCTTGGGGCCAACGTCCTGACTTTC.

V gene TRBV18 combines with J gene TRBJ2-1; D is unclear. The CDR3 has 14 residues. Germline CDR1 KGHSH, CDR2 LQKENI. V shed 3 bases and J shed 8 bases, with 14 bases lying between them. The CDR3 sequence is CASSPERAGHEQFF. The CDR3 nucleotides are TGTGCCAGCTCACCTGAACGGGCTGGGCATGAGCAGTTCTTC.

The chain uses TRBV11-2 and TRBJ2-1; the D gene is possibly TRBD2 (6 bases). V shed 5 bases and J shed 1 base, with 24 bases lying between them. CDR3 length: 19 amino acids. CDR1 and CDR2 from the germline V gene are SGHAT and FQNNGV. CDR3 loop: CASSATPAGRQTSYNEQFF. The CDR3 DNA follows: TGTGCCAGCAGCGCCACCCCTGCGGGACGGCAGACTTCCTACAATGAGCAGTTCTTC.

The V gene is TRBV4-1, the J gene TRBJ2-7; no reliable D call. CDR1 MGHRA and CDR2 YSYEKL come from the germline V gene. This CDR3 spans 12 amino acids. V was shortened by 0 bases and J by 11 bases, with 11 bases between the two germline ends. The CDR3 region is CASSQDLLRKYF. In DNA form, the CDR3 reads TGCGCCAGCAGCCAAGATCTCCTGAGAAAGTACTTC.

The rearrangement links TRBV5-4 to TRBJ2-2, with TRBD1 matching 8 bases. This CDR3 has 16 amino acids. The V and J ends lost 2 bases and 0 bases, in that order; junction bases with no gene match: 3. Germline CDR1 reads SGHNT; CDR2 reads YYREEE (reference sequence). CDR3 sequence reads: CASSLYRGSNTGELFF. The CDR3 DNA follows: TGTGCCAGCAGCTTATACAGGGGGTCGAACACCGGGGAGCTGTTTTTT.

The chain joins TRBV29-1 to TRBJ2-7; D is possibly TRBD1 (5 bases). The CDR3 covers 13 residues. Germline lookup yields CDR1 SQVTM and CDR2 ANQGSEA. Deletions cut 3 bases from V and 5 bases from J, with 14 bases between. This CDR3 is CSVDGQGSHEQYF. As DNA, the CDR3 is TGCAGCGTTGACGGGCAGGGATCCCACGAGCAGTACTTC.

CDR3 in DNA: TGTGCCAGCAGCAAGCGTCGTACTTCGGATACGCAGTATTTT. Amino acids: CASSKRRTSDTQYF. V is TRBV21-1 and J is TRBJ2-3; TRBD2, the table's D call, was not compared with the DNA. TRBV21-1 is a recognized pseudogene. The CDR3 runs 14 residues.

The chain uses TRBV7-8 and TRBJ2-3; 10 nucleotides agree with TRBD2. The CDR3 contains 16 residues. The junction had 7 bases not matched to a gene; V was cut back by 4 bases and J by 3 bases. Germline V CDR1 and CDR2: SGHVS, FQNEAQ. For the CDR3, the DNA is TGTGCCAGCAGCTCTCAACTAGCGGGGTCGACAGATACGCAGTATTTT. Translation: CASSSQLAGSTDTQYF.

The chain has TRBV11-3 and TRBJ2-7; D possibly uses TRBD1 or TRBD2 (5 bases each). The V gene's germline CDR1 is SGHNT and CDR2 YENEEA. V was pared by 1 base and J by 0 bases, with 13 bases between. The CDR3 extends over 16 amino acids. The CDR3 bases are TGTGCCAGCAGCTTAGGGGACGGGACGAGCTCCTACGAGCAGTACTTC. As protein: CASSLGDGTSSYEQYF. The full variable domain, in which reference TRBV11-3 and TRBJ2-7 provide the parts outside the CDR3, is EAGVVQSPRYKIIEKKQPVAFWCNPISGHNTLYWYLQNLGQGPELLIRYENEEAVDDSQLPKDRFSAERLKGVDSTLKIQPAELGDSAVYLCASSLGDGTSSYEQYFGPGTRLTVT.

The CDR3 protein is CASSQDRFKEQFF. CDR3 DNA: TGCGCCAGCAGCCAAGATAGGTTTAAGGAGCAGTTCTTC. This chain uses TRBV4-1 with TRBJ2-1; D is unclear. CDR3 length: 13 amino acids. The germline gives CDR1 MGHRA, CDR2 YSYEKL. The V end was cut by 0 bases, the J end by 10 bases, with 10 bases between.

J is TRBJ2-3 and V is TRBV11-2, with 12 bases aligning to TRBD2. V dropped 10 bases and J dropped 2; count of bases not matched to a gene: 16. Germline loops: CDR1 SGHAT, CDR2 FQNNGV. The CDR3 loop spans 18 amino acids. The CDR3 sequence is CAIPNMGLAGGYTDTQYF. CDR3 sequence (DNA): TGTGCCATCCCAAATATGGGGCTAGCGGGAGGGTACACAGATACGCAGTATTTT.

This clone appeared once. The J gene is TRBJ1-5, the V gene TRBV18; D gene uncertain. This CDR3 comprises 15 residues. Between the trimmed V and J ends, which lost 3 bases and 6 bases, there was a span of 15 bases. CDR1 and CDR2 from the germline V gene are KGHSH and LQKENI. The CDR3 is CASSPEPRYSQPQHF. In nucleotides, the CDR3 is TGTGCCAGCTCACCTGAGCCCAGGTATTCTCAGCCCCAGCATTTT.

The chain has TRBV2 and TRBJ2-1; 8 nucleotides line up with TRBD2. The CDR3 runs to 16 residues. Unmatched junction bases numbered 14, after V lost 5 bases and J lost 8 bases. The V gene's germline CDR1 is SNHLY and CDR2 FYNNEI. CDR3: CASSSSGSLMFHEQFF. In DNA form, the CDR3 reads TGTGCCAGCAGTTCGAGCGGGAGTCTGATGTTCCATGAGCAGTTCTTC.

CDR3 coding DNA: TGCGCCAGCAGATCGACAGGGGGCAGGGCCGGGGAGCTGTTTTTT. This codes for CASRSTGGRAGELFF. J is TRBJ2-2 and V is TRBV10-2; 10 bases map to TRBD1. Germline V lookup: CDR1 WSHSY, CDR2 SAAADI. CDR3 length equals 15 residues. V was pared by 6 bases and J by 6 bases, with 7 bases of the junction left unmatched.